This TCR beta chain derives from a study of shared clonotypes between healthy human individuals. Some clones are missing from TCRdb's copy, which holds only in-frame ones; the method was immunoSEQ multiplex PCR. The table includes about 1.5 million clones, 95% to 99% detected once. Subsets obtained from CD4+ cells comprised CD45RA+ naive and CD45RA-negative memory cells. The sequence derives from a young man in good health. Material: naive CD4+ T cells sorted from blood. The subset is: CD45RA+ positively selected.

The CDR3 protein is CASSDRFPQPQHF. In nucleotides, the CDR3 is TGTGCCAGCAGTGACCGCTTTCCTCAGCCCCAGCATTTT. The chain carries TRBV6-1 and TRBJ1-5; D ambiguous. There are 13 residues in the CDR3. Trimming stripped 3 bases from V and 6 bases from J, with 9 bases between. The V gene's germline CDR1 is MNHNS and CDR2 SASEGT.